This T cell receptor (beta chain) was obtained from a study of cytomegalovirus exposure and HLA in healthy donors. Whole-study context: One earlier analysis, a look at about 179 million T cells, found roughly 110 million unique TCR beta sequences. Points from the study as a whole: For most subjects, TCR beta sequences were reported to predict HLA-A and HLA-B alleles with accuracy.

The PCR employed 60 Vbeta primers together with 13 Jbeta primers. The table came from immunoSEQ multiplex PCR; TCRdb's copy has only in-frame clones and leaves some out. This table has under 200,000 clones, 68% appearing once. Looked up from germline, CDR1 is MNHEY and CDR2 is SMNVEV (reference sequence). The CDR3 runs 13 residues. Trimming shortened V by 3 bases and J by 5 bases, and 7 bases separated the two germline ends. In its sample, this clone was seen a few times. Its specificity is not known. The material sequenced was PBMCs. This chain joins TRBV27 and TRBJ1-4; no clear D gene. The sequence was collected from a woman under 30 in good health and CMV-seropositive. The CDR3 region is CASSLERNEKLFF. CDR3 DNA: TGTGCCAGCAGTTTGGAGCGGAATGAAAAACTGTTTTTT.